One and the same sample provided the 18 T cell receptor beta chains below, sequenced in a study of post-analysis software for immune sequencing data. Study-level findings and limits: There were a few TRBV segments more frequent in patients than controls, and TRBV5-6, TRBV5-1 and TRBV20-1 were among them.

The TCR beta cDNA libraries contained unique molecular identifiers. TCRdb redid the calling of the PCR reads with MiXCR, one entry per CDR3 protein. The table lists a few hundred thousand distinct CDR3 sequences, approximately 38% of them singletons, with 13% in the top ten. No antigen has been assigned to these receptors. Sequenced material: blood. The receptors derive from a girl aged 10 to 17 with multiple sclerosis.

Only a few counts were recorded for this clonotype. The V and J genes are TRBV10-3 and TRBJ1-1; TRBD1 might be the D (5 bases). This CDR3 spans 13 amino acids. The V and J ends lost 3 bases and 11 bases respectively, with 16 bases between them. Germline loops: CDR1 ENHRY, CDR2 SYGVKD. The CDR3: CAISDRAYGAAFF. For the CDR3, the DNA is TGTGCCATCAGTGACCGCGCCTACGGGGCCGCTTTCTTT.

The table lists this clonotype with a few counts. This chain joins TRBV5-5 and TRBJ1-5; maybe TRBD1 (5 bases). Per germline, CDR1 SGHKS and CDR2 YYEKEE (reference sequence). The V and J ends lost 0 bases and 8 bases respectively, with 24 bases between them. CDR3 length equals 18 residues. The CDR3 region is CASSLDTWDSQRGKPQHF. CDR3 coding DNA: TGTGCCAGCAGCTTGGACACCTGGGACTCCCAGAGAGGAAAGCCCCAGCATTTT.

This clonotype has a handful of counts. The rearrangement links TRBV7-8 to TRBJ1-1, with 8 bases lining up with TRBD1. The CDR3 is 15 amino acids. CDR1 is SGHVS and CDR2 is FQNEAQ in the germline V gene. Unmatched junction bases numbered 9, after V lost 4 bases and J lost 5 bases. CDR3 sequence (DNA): TGTGCCAGCAGCTCCCCCGGGACAGGAAAGACTGAAGCTTTCTTT. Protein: CASSSPGTGKTEAFF.

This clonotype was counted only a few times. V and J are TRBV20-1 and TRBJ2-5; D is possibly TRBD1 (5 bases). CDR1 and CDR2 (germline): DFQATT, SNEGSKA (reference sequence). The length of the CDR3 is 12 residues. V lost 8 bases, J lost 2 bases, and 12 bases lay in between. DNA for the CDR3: TGCAGTCCGCATAGGGGTCAAGAGACCCAGTACTTC. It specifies CSPHRGQETQYF.

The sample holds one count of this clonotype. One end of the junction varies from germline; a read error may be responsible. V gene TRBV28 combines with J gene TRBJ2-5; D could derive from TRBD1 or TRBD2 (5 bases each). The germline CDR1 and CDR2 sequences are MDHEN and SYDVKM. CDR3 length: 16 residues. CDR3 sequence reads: CASSSGHMLYQETQYF. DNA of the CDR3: TGTGCCAGCAGCAGCGGACACATGTTGTACCAGGAGACCCAGTACTTC.

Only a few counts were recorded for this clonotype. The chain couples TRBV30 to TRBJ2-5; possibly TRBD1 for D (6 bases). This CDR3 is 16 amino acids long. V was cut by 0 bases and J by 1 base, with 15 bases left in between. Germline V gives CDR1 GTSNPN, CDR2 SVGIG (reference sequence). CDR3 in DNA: TGTGCCTGGAGTGTGAAGTCAGGGGCTCCCCAAGAGACCCAGTACTTC. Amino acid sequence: CAWSVKSGAPQETQYF.

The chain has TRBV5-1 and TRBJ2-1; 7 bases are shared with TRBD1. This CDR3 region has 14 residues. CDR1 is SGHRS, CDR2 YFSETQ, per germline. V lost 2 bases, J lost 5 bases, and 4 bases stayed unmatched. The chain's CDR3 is CASSFGQGDNEQFF. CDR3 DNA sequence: TGCGCCAGCAGCTTTGGGCAGGGGGACAATGAGCAGTTCTTC.

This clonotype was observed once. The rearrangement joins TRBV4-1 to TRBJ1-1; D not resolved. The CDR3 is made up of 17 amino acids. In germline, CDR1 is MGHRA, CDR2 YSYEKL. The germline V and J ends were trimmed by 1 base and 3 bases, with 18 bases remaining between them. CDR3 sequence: CASSQGERSEWDTEAFF. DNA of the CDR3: TGCGCCAGCAGCCAAGGGGAGAGGAGTGAGTGGGACACTGAAGCTTTCTTT.

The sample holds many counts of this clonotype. CDR3: CASSYGTGGYEQYF. CDR3 coding DNA: TGTGCCAGCAGTTACGGGACAGGGGGCTACGAGCAGTACTTC. The V gene is TRBV6-5, the J gene TRBJ2-7; 11 nucleotides align to TRBD1. This CDR3 comprises 14 residues. Per the germline V gene, CDR1 is MNHEY and CDR2 is SVGAGI. Trimming at V came to 2 bases and at J to 3 bases, leaving 0 bases not matched to a gene.

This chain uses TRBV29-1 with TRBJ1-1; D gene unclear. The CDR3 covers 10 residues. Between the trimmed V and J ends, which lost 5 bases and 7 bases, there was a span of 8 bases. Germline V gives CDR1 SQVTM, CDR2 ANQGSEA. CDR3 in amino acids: CSVWEGEAFF. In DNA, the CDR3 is TGCAGCGTTTGGGAAGGTGAAGCTTTCTTT. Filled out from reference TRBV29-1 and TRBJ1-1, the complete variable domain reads SAVISQKPSRDICQRGTSLTIQCQVDSQVTMMFWYRQQPGQSLTLIATANQGSEATYESGFVIDKFPISRPNLTFSTLTVSNMSPEDSSIYLCSVWEGEAFFGQGTRLTVV.

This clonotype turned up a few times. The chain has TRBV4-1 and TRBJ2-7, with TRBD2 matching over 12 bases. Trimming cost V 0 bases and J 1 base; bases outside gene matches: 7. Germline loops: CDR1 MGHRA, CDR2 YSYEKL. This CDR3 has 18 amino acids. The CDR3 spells CASSQELAGGLTSYEQYF. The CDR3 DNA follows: TGCGCCAGCAGCCAAGAACTAGCGGGGGGCTTAACATCCTACGAGCAGTACTTC.

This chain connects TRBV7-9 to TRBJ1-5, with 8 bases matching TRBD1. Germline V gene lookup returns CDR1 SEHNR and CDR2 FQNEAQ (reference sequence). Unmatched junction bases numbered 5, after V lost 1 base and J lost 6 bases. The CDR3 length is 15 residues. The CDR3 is CASSLGAGGVQPQHF. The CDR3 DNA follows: TGTGCCAGCAGCTTAGGGGCAGGGGGCGTTCAGCCCCAGCATTTT.

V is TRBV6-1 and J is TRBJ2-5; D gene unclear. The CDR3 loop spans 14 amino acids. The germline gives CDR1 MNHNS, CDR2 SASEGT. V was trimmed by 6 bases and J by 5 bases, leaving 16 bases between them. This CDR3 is CASSDGRLGETQYF. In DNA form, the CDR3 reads TGTGCCAGCAGCGATGGTAGGCTTGGCGAGACCCAGTACTTC.

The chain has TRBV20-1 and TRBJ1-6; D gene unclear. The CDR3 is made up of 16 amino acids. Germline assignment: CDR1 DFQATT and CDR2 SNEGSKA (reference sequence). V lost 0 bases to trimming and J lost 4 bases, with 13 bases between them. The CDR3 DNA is TGCAGTGCTAGAGACTTGGGCCGAGGATATAATTCACCCCTCCACTTT. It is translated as CSARDLGRGYNSPLHF.

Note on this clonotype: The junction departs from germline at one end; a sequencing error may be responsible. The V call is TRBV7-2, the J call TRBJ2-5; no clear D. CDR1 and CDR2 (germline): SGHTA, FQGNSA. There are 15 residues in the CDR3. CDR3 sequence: CASSLVYATQGTQYF. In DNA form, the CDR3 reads TGTGCCAGCAGCTTAGTCTACGCTACCCAAGGGACCCAGTACTTC.

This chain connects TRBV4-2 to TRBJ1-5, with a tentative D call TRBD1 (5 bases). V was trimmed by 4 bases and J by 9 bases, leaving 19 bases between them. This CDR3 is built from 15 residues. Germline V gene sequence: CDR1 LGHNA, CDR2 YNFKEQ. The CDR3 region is CASSRHRDGGGPQHF. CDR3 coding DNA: TGTGCCAGCAGCCGCCACCGGGACGGCGGAGGGCCCCAGCATTTT.

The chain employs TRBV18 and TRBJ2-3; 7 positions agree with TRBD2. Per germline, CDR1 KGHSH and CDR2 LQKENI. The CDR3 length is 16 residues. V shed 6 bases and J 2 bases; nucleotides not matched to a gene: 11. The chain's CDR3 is CASSPGGAGPTDTQYF. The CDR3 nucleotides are TGTGCCAGCTCCCCTGGGGGAGCGGGGCCCACAGATACGCAGTATTTT.

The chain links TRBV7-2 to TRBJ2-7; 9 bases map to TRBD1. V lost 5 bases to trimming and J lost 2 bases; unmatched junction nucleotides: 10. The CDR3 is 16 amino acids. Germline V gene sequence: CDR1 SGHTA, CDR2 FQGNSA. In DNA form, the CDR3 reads TGTGCCAGCAGCCTGGGGACAGGGAGTCTCCCCTACGAGCAGTACTTC. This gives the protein CASSLGTGSLPYEQYF.